This T cell receptor beta chain was sequenced during a study of beta chain features in type 1 diabetes. Study observations and caveats: Shortening of TCRB CDR3s, moderate but significant, appeared in all four CD4+ subsets of Type 1 diabetes patients. The study notes PCR might favor shorter templates equally in patients and controls. Comparison showed that naive, central memory and Treg TCRB repertoires appeared more similar among patients than among healthy donors.

CD45RO/CCR7/CD25/CD127/CD95/CD27 sorting isolated CD4+ naive, central memory, regulatory and stem cell-like memory cells. The CDR3 extends over 12 amino acids. The junction had 3 bases not matched to a gene; V was cut back by 6 bases and J by 7 bases. Germline V gene sequence: CDR1 KGHSH, CDR2 LQKENI. Since all of the isolated RNA was reverse transcribed, expressed TCRB transcripts were what got sequenced. Sequenced by immunoSEQ multiplex PCR; TCRdb stores in-frame clones only, minus some. This sample has about 170,000 clones, with around 7.8% found just once. A word on this clone: Antigen: not known.

The chain joins TRBV18 to TRBJ2-3, with 8 bases aligning to TRBD1. This TCR came from a middle-aged woman with type 1 diabetes. The sample taken for sequencing was central memory CD4+ T cells from blood. The CDR3 DNA reads as TGTGCCAGCTCTCAGGGGGCTAATACGCAGTATTTT. Translation: CASSQGANTQYF.